Listed below are T cell receptor beta chains from one sample, sequenced in a study of blood T cell repertoires in COVID-19. TCRdb's copy holds only in-frame clones and misses some; the assay was immunoSEQ multiplex PCR. The repertoire includes fewer than 350,000 clones, approximately 91% of them detected once, and 9.4% sits in the top ten. The specimen sequenced was peripheral blood. Receptor source: a man between 18 and 35 years old with active or convalescent COVID-19. Each CDR3 is given with its conserved first and last residue. Each record gives: V gene, clone size, CDR3 protein. Clone size appears in some rows only: once, few, many, or a class for an expanded clone.

TRBV12-3/TRBV12-4,.,CASSLRGIYEQYF
TRBV6-1,.,CASSEFAAFF
TRBV11-3,.,CASSTRNGERPNEQFF
TRBV12-3/TRBV12-4,.,CASSYRLTEAFF
TRBV2,.,CASKQVTYEQYF
TRBV2,.,CASTGIPTKLFF
TRBV6-5,.,CASSQGQGYTGELFF
TRBV24-1,.,CATSPGQGLAGELFF
TRBV18,.,CASSPLGGGGAFQPQHF
TRBV19,.,CASSPGEGPAGEKLFF
TRBV2,.,CASNPTGTGGTEAFF
TRBV5-4,.,CASSFPGSSGGNTIYF
TRBV5-6,.,CASSLLTGPLNYGYTF
TRBV27,.,CASTIQQGMNTEAFF
TRBV5-1,.,CASSFAAGQPQHF
TRBV7-9,few,CASSLAARGGRDNEQFF
TRBV19,.,CASSSRRYEQYF
TRBV13,.,CASTGGDPGTDGYTF
TRBV6-6,.,CASTRTGNYGYTF
TRBV4-1,once,CASSQEPGLSGNTIYF
TRBV5-4,.,CASSPDTTEQFF
TRBV11-3,few,CASSWGQNTEAFF
TRBV12-5,few,CASGQLAGGEVGELFF
TRBV12-3/TRBV12-4,.,CASSYGVHEQYF
TRBV9,.,CASSVTSGDHEQFF
TRBV7-9,.,CASSLDRNILQANYGYTF
TRBV7-6,once,CASSLIGQGSAGANVLTF
TRBV7-9,.,CASSSIRGGNNSPLHF
TRBV4-1,.,CASSLGTNTEAFF
TRBV4-1,.,CASSPNGRLRGGTEAFF
TRBV24-1,once,CATSDPRGLANEQFF
TRBV7-6,.,CASSFEQGTEAFF
TRBV27,once,CASSAPGLATDTQYF
TRBV13,.,CASSRGTGSLGYNEQFF
TRBV21-1,.,CASSKAVQNTEAFF
TRBV5-1,once,CASSFVYTDTQYF
TRBV3-1/TRBV3-2,.,CASSQDSYSPLHF